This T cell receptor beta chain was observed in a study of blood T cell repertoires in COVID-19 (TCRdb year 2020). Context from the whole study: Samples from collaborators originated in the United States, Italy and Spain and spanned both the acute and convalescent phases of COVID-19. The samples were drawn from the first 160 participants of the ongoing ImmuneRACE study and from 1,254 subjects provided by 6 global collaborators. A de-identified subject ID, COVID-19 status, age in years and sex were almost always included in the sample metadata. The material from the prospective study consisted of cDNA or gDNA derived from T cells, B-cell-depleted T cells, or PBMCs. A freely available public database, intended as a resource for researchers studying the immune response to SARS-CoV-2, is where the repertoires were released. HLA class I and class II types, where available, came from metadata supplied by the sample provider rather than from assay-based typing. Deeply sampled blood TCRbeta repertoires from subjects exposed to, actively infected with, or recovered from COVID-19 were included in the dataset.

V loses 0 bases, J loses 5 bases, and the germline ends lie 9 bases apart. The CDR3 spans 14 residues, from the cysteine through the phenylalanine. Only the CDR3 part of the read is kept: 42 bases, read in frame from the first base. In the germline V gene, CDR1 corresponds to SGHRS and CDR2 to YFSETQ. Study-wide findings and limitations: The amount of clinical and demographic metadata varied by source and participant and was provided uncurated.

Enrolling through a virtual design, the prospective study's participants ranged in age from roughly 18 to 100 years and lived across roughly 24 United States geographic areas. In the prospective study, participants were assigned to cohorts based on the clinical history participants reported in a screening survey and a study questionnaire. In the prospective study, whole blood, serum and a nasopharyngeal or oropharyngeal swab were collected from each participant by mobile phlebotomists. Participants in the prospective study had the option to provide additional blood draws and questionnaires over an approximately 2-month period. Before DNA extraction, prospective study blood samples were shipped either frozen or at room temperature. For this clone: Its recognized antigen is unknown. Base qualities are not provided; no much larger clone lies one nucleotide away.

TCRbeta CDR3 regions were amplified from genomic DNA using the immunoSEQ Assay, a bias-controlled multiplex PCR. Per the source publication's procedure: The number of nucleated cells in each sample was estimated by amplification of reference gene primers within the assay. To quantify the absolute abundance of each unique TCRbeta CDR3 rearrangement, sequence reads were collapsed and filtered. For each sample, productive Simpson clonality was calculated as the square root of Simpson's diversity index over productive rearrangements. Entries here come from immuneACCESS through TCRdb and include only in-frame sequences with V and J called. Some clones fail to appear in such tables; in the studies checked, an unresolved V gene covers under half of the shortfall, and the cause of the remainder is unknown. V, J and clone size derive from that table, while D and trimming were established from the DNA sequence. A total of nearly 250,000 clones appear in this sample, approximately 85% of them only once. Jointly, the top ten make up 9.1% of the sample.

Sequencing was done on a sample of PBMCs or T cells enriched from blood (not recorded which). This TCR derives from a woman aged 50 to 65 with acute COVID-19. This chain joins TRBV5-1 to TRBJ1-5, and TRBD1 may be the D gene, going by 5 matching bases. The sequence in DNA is TGCGCCAGCAGCTTGGGACAGAATGATCAGCCCCAGCATTTT. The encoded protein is CASSLGQNDQPQHF. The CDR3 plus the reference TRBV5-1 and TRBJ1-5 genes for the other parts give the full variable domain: KAGVTQTPRYLIKTRGQQVTLSCSPISGHRSVSWYQQTPGQGLQFLFEYFSETQRNKGNFPGRFSGRQFSNSRSEMNVSTLELGDSALYLCASSLGQNDQPQHFGDGTRLSIL.